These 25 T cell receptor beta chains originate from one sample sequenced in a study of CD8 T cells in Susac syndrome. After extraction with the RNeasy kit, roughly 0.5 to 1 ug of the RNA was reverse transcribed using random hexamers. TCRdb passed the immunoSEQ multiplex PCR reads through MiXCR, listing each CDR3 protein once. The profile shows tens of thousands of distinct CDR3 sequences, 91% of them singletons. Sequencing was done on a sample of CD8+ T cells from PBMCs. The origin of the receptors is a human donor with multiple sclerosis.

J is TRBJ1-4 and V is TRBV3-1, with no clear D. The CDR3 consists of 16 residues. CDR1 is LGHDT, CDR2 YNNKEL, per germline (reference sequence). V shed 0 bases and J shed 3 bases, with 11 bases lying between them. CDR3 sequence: CASSQEGRAANEKLFF. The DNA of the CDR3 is TGTGCCAGCAGCCAAGAAGGAAGAGCTGCTAATGAAAAACTGTTTTTT.

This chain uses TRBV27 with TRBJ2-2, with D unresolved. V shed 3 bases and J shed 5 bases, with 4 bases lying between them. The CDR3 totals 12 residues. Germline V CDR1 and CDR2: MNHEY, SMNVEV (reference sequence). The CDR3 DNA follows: TGTGCCAGCAGTTTCCAAACCGGGGAGCTGTTTTTT. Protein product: CASSFQTGELFF.

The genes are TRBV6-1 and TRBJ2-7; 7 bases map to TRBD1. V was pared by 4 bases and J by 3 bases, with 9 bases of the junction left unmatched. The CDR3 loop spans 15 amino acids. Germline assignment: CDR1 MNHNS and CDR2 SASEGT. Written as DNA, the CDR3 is TGTGCCAGCAGTGGAGAGATAGGGGGCGTCTACGAGCAGTACTTC. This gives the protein CASSGEIGGVYEQYF.

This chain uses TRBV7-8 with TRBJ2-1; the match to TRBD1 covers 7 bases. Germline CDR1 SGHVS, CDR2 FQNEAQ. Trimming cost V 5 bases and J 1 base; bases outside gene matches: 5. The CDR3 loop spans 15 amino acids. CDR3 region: CASSPGTASYNEQFF. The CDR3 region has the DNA TGTGCCAGCAGCCCAGGGACAGCTTCCTACAATGAGCAGTTCTTC.

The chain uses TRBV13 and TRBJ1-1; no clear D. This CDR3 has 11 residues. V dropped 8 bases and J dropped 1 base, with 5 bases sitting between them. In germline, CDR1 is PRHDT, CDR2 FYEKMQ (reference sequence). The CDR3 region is CASVKNTEAFF. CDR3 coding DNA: TGTGCCAGCGTGAAGAACACTGAAGCTTTCTTT.

The CDR3 DNA sequence: TGCGCCAGCAGTGAGGGGGCCGAGCAGTACTTC. Its protein is CASSEGAEQYF. The chain employs TRBV10-2 and TRBJ2-7, with D possibly TRBD1 on 5 matching bases. Germline assignment: CDR1 WSHSY and CDR2 SAAADI. The CDR3 consists of 11 residues. V gave up 2 bases and J gave up 6 bases, with 5 bases separating them.

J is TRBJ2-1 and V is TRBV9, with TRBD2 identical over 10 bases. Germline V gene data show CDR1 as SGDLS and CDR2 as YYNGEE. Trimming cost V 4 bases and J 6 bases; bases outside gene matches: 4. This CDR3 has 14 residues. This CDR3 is CASSLAGEFNEQFF. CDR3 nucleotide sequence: TGTGCCAGCAGCCTAGCGGGAGAATTCAATGAGCAGTTCTTC.

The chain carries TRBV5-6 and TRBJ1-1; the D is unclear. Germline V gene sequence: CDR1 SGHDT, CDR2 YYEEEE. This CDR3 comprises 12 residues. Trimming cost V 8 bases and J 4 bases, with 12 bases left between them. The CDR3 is CASSRAVTEAFF. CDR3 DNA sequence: TGTGCCAGTAGTAGGGCGGTCACTGAAGCTTTCTTT.

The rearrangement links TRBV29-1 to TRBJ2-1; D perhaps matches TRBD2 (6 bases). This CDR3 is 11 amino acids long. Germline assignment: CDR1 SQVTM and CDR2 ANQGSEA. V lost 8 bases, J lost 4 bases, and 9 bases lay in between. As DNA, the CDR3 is TGCAGCCTTGGGGGGTACAATGAGCAGTTCTTC. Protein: CSLGGYNEQFF.

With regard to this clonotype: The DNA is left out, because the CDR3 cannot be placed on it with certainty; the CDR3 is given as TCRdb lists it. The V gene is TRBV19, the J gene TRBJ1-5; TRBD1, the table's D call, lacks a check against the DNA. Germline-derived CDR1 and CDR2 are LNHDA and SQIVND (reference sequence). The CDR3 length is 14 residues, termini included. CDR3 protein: CASSILAPNQPQHF.

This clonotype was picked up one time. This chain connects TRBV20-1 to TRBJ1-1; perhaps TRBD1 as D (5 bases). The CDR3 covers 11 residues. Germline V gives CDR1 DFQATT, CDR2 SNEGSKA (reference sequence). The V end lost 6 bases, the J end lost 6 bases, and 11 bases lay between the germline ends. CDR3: CSAIRVAEAFF. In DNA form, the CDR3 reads TGCAGTGCCATCAGGGTAGCTGAAGCTTTCTTT.

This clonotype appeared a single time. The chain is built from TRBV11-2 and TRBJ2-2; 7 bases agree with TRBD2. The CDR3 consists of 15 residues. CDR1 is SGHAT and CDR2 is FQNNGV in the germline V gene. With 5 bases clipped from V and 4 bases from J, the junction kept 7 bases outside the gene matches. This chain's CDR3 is CASSPASGTTGELFF. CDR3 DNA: TGTGCCAGCAGCCCCGCTAGCGGAACCACCGGGGAGCTGTTTTTT.

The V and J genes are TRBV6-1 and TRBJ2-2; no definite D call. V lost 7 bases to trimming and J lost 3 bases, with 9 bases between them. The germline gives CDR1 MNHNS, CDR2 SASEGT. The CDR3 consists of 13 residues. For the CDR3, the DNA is TGTGCCAGCATGCCCTCAGACACCGGGGAGCTGTTTTTT. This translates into CASMPSDTGELFF.

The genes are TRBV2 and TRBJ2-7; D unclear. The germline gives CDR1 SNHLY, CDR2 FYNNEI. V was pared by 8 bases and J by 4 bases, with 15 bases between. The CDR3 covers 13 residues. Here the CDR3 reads CASSPAAEYEQYF. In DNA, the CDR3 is TGTGCCAGCTCTCCGGCCGCGGAATACGAGCAGTACTTC.

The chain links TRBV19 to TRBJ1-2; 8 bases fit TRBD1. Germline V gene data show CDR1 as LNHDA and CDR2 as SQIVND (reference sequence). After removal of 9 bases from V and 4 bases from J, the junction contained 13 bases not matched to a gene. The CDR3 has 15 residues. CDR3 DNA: TGTGCCAGCCAATATTATGGACAGGGCACCTATGGCTACACCTTC. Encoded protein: CASQYYGQGTYGYTF.

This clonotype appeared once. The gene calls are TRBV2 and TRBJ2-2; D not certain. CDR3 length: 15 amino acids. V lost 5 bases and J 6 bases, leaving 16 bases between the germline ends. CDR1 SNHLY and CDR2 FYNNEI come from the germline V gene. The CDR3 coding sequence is TGTGCCAGCAGTTGGACCGTACTTCACCCCGGGGAGCTGTTTTTT. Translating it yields CASSWTVLHPGELFF.

The CDR3 nucleotides are TGTGCCACCCGACAGGGCCAAGAGACCCAGTACTTC. This sequence encodes CATRQGQETQYF. The chain combines TRBV12-3 or TRBV12-4 with TRBJ2-5; 7 bases map to TRBD1. The J segment lost 1 base and the V segment lost 10 bases, leaving 3 bases of the junction unmatched. The CDR3 length is 12 residues.

The CDR3 DNA reads as TGTGCCAGCAATGGACTAGCGGTAAACACCGGGGAGCTGTTTTTT. This encodes CASNGLAVNTGELFF. V is TRBV12-3 or TRBV12-4 and J is TRBJ2-2, with TRBD2 identical over 10 bases. The CDR3 is 15 amino acids. The V segment lost 7 bases and the J segment 2 bases; nucleotides outside the gene matches: 4.

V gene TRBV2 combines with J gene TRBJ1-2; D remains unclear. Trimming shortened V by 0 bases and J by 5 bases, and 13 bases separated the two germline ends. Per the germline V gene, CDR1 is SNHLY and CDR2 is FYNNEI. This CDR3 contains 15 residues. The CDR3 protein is CASSEALGPWYGYTF. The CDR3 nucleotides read TGTGCCAGCAGTGAAGCGCTGGGCCCTTGGTATGGCTACACCTTC. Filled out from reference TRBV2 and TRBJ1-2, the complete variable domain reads EPEVTQTPSHQVTQMGQEVILRCVPISNHLYFYWYRQILGQKVEFLVSFYNNEISEKSEIFDDQFSVERPDGSNFTLKIRSTKLEDSAMYFCASSEALGPWYGYTFGSGTRLTVV.

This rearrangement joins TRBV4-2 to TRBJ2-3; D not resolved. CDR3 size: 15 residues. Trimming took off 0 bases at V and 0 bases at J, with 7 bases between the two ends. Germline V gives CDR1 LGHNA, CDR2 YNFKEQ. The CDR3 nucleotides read TGTGCCAGCAGCCAAGATGTCCGTAGCACAGATACGCAGTATTTT. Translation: CASSQDVRSTDTQYF.

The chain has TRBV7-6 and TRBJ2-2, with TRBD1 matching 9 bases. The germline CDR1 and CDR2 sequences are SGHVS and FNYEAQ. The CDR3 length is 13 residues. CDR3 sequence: CAGQGRSTGELFF. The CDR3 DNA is TGTGCTGGACAGGGGCGAAGCACCGGGGAGCTGTTTTTT. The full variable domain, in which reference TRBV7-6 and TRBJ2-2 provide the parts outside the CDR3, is GAGVSQSPRYKVTKRGQDVALRCDPISGHVSLYWYRQALGQGPEFLTYFNYEAQQDKSGLPNDRFSAERPEGSISTLTIQRTEQRDSAMYRCAGQGRSTGELFFGEGSRLTVL.

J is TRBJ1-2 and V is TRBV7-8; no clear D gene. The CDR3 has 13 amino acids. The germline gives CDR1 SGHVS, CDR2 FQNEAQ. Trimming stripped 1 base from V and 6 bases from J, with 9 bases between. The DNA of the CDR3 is TGTGCCAGCAGCTTAGGGGTAGAGGATGGCTACACCTTC. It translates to CASSLGVEDGYTF.

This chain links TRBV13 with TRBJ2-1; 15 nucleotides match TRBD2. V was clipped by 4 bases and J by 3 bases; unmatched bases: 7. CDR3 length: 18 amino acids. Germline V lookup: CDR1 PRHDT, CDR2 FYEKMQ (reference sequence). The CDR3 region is CASSSRTSGRESYNEQFF. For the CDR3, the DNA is TGTGCCAGCAGCTCCCGGACTAGCGGGAGGGAGAGCTACAATGAGCAGTTCTTC.

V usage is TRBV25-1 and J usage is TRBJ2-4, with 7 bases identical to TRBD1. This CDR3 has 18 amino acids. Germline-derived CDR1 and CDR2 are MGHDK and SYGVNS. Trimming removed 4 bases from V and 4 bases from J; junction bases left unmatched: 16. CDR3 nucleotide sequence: TGTGCCAGCAGTGGAGACAGGGACGATCGGCGGTCAAAAAACATTCAGTACTTC. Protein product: CASSGDRDDRRSKNIQYF.

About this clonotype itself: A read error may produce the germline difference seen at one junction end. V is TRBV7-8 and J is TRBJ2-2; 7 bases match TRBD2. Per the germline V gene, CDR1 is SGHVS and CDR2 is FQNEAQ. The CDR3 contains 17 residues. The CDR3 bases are TGTGCCAGCAGCTTAGTAACGGGGGGTACGAACACCAGGGAGCTGTTTTTT. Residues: CASSLVTGGTNTRELFF.